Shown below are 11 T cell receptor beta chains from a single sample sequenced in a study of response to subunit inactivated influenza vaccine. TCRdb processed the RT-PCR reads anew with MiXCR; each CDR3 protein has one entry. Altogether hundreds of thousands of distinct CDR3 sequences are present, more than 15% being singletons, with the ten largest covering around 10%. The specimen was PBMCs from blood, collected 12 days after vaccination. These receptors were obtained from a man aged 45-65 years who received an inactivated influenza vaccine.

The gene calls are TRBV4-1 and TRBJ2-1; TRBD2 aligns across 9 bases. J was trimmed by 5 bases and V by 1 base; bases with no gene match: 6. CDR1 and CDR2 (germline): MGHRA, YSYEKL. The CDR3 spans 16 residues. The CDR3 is CASSQVHKRGDNEQFF. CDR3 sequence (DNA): TGCGCCAGCAGCCAAGTGCACAAGCGGGGGGACAATGAGCAGTTCTTC.

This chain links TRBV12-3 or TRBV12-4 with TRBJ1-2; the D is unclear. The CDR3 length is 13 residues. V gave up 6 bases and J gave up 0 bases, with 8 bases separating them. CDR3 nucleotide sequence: TGTGCCAGCAGCGCTACTACTAACTATGGCTACACCTTC. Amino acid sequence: CASSATTNYGYTF.

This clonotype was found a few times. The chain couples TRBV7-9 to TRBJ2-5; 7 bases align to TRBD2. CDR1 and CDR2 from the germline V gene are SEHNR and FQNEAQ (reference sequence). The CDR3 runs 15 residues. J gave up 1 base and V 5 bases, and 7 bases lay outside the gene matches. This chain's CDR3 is CASSRTLAGQETQYF. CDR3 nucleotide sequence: TGTGCCAGCAGCAGAACCTTAGCGGGCCAAGAGACCCAGTACTTC.

CDR3 amino acids: CAWGTRRNSPLHF. DNA of the CDR3: TGTGCCTGGGGGACACGGAGAAATTCACCCCTCCACTTT. This chain connects TRBV30 to TRBJ1-6; D might be TRBD1 (6 bases). Germline assignment: CDR1 GTSNPN and CDR2 SVGIG (reference sequence). The CDR3 totals 13 residues. V was pared by 5 bases and J by 7 bases, with 12 bases between.

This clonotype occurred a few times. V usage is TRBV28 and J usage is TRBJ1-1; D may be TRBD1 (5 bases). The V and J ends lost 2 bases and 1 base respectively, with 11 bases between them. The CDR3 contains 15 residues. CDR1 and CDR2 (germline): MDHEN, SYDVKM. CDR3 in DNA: TGTGCCAGCAGTTTAACAGGACTGTGGAACACTGAAGCTTTCTTT. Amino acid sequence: CASSLTGLWNTEAFF.

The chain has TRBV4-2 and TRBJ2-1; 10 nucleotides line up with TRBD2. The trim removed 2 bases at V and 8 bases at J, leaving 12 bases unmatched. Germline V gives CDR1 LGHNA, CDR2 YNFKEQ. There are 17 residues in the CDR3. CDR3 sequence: CASSQNGLADLLDEQFF. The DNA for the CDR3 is TGTGCCAGCAGCCAAAATGGACTAGCGGACCTTTTGGATGAGCAGTTCTTC.

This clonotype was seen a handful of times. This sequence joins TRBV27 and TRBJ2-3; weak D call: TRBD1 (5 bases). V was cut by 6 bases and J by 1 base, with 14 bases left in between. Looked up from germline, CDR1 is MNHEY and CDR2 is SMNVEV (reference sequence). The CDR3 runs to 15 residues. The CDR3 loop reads CASRGKGQGTDTQYF. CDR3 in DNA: TGTGCCAGCAGGGGAAAGGGGCAGGGCACAGATACGCAGTATTTT.

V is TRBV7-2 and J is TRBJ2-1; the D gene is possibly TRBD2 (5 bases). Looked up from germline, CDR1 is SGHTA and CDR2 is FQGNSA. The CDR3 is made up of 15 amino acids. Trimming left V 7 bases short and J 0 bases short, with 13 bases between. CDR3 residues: CASNLASSSYNEQFF. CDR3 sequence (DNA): TGTGCCAGCAACCTAGCTTCGAGCTCCTACAATGAGCAGTTCTTC.

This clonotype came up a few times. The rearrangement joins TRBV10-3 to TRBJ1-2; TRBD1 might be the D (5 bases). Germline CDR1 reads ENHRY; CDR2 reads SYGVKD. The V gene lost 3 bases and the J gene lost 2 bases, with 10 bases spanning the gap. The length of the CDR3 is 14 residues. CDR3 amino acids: CAISEGARNYGYTF. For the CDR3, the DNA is TGTGCCATCAGTGAAGGGGCGCGGAACTATGGCTACACCTTC.

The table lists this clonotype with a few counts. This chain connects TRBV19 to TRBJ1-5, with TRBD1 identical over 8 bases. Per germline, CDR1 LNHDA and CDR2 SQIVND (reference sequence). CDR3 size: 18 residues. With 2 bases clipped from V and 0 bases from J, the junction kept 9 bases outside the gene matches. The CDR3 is CASSIPPGQDYSNQPQHF. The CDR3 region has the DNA TGTGCCAGTAGTATACCGCCGGGACAGGATTATAGCAATCAGCCCCAGCATTTT.

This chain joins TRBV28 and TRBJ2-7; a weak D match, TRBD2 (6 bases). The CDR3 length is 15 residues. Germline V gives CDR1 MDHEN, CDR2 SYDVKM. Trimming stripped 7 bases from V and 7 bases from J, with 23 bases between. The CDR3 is CASTGWASAAKEQYF. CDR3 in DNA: TGTGCCAGCACCGGGTGGGCTAGCGCGGCTAAAGAGCAGTACTTC.